These T cell receptor beta chains were read from a single sample in a study of cytomegalovirus exposure and HLA in healthy donors. Sequencing used immunoSEQ multiplex PCR; TCRdb keeps in-frame clones, though not all of them. The sample includes around 130,000 clones, roughly three quarters seen only once; the top ten take 2.5% to 3.5%. Specimen: PBMCs. These receptors originate from a young man in good health and CMV-seronegative. Each CDR3 is given with its conserved first and last residue. The D gene is left open where the match is weak. The size of a clone is reported for some rows only, either as once, few or many, or as a class for expanded clones.

d_gene | j_gene | v_gene | abundance | CDR3nt | CDR3aa
NA | TRBJ1-2 | TRBV21-1 | NA | TGTGCCAGCAGCCTATGTAGGGACAGTTGGACTAACTATGGCTACACCTTC | CASSLCRDSWTNYGYTF
TRBD2 | TRBJ2-1 | TRBV5-6 | few | TGTGCCAGCAGCTTGGTGGCTAGCGGGATCTACAATGAGCAGTTCTTC | CASSLVASGIYNEQFF
TRBD2 | TRBJ2-3 | TRBV4-3 | NA | TGCGCCAGCAGCCCGGGGACTAGCGGACCCACAGATACGCAGTATTTT | CASSPGTSGPTDTQYF
NA | TRBJ1-3 | TRBV28 | few | TGTGCCAGCAGTCCCGGTCCGCCCTCTGGAAACACCATATATTTT | CASSPGPPSGNTIYF
TRBD1 | TRBJ1-2 | TRBV4-1 | NA | TGCGCCAGCAGCCAAGTAAGATCAGGGGGTAATAGCGGCTACACCTTC | CASSQVRSGGNSGYTF
NA | TRBJ2-3 | TRBV27 | once | TGTGCCAGCAGTGTAAGCACAGATACGCAGTATTTT | CASSVSTDTQYF
NA | TRBJ2-7 | TRBV19 | few | TGTGCCAGTAGGGTCTGGCGGGGAGGTTCCTACGAGCAGTACTTC | CASRVWRGGSYEQYF
NA | TRBJ1-2 | TRBV9 | NA | TGTGCCAGCAGCGTAGAAATGTCTACCACCTATGGCTACACCTTC | CASSVEMSTTYGYTF
TRBD1 | TRBJ1-2 | TRBV7-2 | NA | TGTGCCAGCAGCTTAGGGAGGACAGGGGGCGGTTATAGCTACACCTTC | CASSLGRTGGGYSYTF
TRBD2 | TRBJ2-3 | TRBV4-3 | NA | TGCGCCAGCAGCCTAGCGGGAGGGGCAGATACGCAGTATTTT | CASSLAGGADTQYF
NA | TRBJ1-3 | TRBV7-9 | NA | TGTGCCAGCAGCTTACGGGGGGTTTCGGGAAACACCATATATTTT | CASSLRGVSGNTIYF
TRBD1 | TRBJ1-2 | TRBV7-8 | NA | TGTGCCAGCAGCTTACAGGTCACAGGGGGCGACGGCTACACCTTC | CASSLQVTGGDGYTF
TRBD1 | TRBJ1-3 | TRBV30 | NA | TGTGCCTGGAGCCCGTGGACAGGGGTCGGTGGAAACACCATATATTTT | CAWSPWTGVGGNTIYF
NA | TRBJ2-1 | TRBV7-9 | NA | TGTGCCAGCAGCTTAGAAAGGGGCGTCAAGGAGCAGTTCTTC | CASSLERGVKEQFF
NA | TRBJ2-6 | TRBV5-1 | NA | TGCGCCAGCACCCCTAGGCTGGGGCCCATTAACTCTGGGGCCAACGTCCTGACTTTC | CASTPRLGPINSGANVLTF
TRBD2 | TRBJ2-7 | TRBV19 | NA | TGTTCCAGGGACCCTGCCGGGACTAGCGGGCGAAATCCGTACGAGCAGTACTTC | CSRDPAGTSGRNPYEQYF
TRBD2 | TRBJ2-7 | TRBV30 | NA | TGTGCCTGGAGAGAGCTAGCGGACTCCTACGAGCAGTACTTC | CAWRELADSYEQYF
NA | TRBJ1-4 | TRBV5-6 | once | TGTGCCAGCAGCTTGGCGGGACTGAAGGCAACTAATGAAAAACTGTTTTTT | CASSLAGLKATNEKLFF
NA | TRBJ1-1 | TRBV2 | few | TGTGCCAGCAGGGGAGGGTTCACTGAAGCTTTCTTT | CASRGGFTEAFF
TRBD1 | TRBJ2-1 | TRBV6-1 | NA | TGTGCCAGCGGGGAGGACAGGGGGCTTTGGGATGAGCAGTTCTTC | CASGEDRGLWDEQFF
NA | TRBJ2-3 | TRBV12-2 | NA | TGTGCAAGCCTCCGGGGGGGACCGCCCATAGATACGCAGTATTTT | CASLRGGPPIDTQYF
NA | TRBJ2-7 | TRBV5-1 | NA | TGCGCCAGCAAGGGGAACTACGAGCAGTACTTC | CASKGNYEQYF
TRBD1 | TRBJ2-3 | TRBV27 | NA | TGTGCCAGCAAGAGGGACAGGGTTACAGATACGCAGTATTTT | CASKRDRVTDTQYF
NA | TRBJ1-1 | TRBV9 | few | TGTGCCAGCAGCGTAGGTCAGGGTAAAGCTTTCTTT | CASSVGQGKAFF
NA | TRBJ1-3 | TRBV14 | few | TGTGCCAGCAGCCAAATGGAGTTTAGAAACACCATATATTTT | CASSQMEFRNTIYF
NA | TRBJ2-7 | TRBV27 | few | TGTGCCAGCAGTTTTTTCGTGCTGGGCCGAGACTACGAGCAGTACTTC | CASSFFVLGRDYEQYF
NA | TRBJ2-7 | TRBV4-1 | NA | TGCGCCAGCAGCCAAGCTAACCAGGGGATGTACGAGCAGTACTTC | CASSQANQGMYEQYF
NA | TRBJ1-5 | TRBV6-5 | NA | TGTGCCAGCAGTCCCGGACAGAATAGCAATCAGCCCCAGCATTTT | CASSPGQNSNQPQHF
NA | TRBJ1-1 | TRBV5-8 | NA | TGTGCCAGCAGCTTGTCTGGGAGTGAAGCTTTCTTT | CASSLSGSEAFF
NA | TRBJ2-5 | TRBV6-5 | once | TGTGCCAGCCGAAAGGGGGGGGGCCAAGAGACCCAGTACTTC | CASRKGGGQETQYF
NA | TRBJ2-7 | TRBV7-5 | NA | TGTGCCAGAAGCTTGAGGGCCCTAGTATCCTACGAGCAGTACTTC | CARSLRALVSYEQYF